Sequencing of this T cell receptor (beta chain) was carried out in a study of blood T cell repertoires in COVID-19. Study-level information: The origin of the acute and convalescent COVID-19 samples was the United States, Italy and Spain. PBMCs, B-cell-depleted T cells, or T cells provided the cDNA or gDNA that made up the material.

CDR3 length equals 14 residues. Germline CDR1 reads SGHRS; CDR2 reads YFSETQ. V shed 4 bases and J 3 bases; nucleotides not matched to a gene: 5. Sequenced by immunoSEQ multiplex PCR; TCRdb stores in-frame clones only, minus some. The table shows under 200,000 clones, with around 84% occurring only once. Participant age was roughly 18 to 95 years, and participants resided in 25 or so US areas. The chain uses TRBV5-1 and TRBJ2-7, with TRBD2 identical over 9 bases. Sequenced material: PBMCs or T cells enriched from blood (not recorded which). The clonotype was recovered from a man over 45 who had recovered from COVID-19. The CDR3 region is CASSNSGGNYEQYF. CDR3 coding DNA: TGCGCCAGCAGCAATAGCGGGGGAAACTACGAGCAGTACTTC.